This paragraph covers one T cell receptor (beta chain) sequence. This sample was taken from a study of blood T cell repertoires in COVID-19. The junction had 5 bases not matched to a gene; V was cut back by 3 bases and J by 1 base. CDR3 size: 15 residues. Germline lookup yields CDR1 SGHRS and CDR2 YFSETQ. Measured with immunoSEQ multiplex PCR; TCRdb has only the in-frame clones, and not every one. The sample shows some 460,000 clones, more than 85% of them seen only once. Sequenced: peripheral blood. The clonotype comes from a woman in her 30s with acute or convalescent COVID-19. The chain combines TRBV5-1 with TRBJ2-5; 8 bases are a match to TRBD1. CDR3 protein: CASSSTGDSQETQYF. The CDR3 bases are TGCGCCAGCAGCTCGACAGGGGATTCCCAAGAGACCCAGTACTTC.